The 20 T cell receptor beta chains listed next were all sequenced from one sample in a study of blood T cell repertoires in COVID-19. Libraries were prepared by immunoSEQ multiplex PCR; TCRdb keeps only in-frame clonotypes and omits some of them. The repertoire consists of 150,000 to 200,000 clones, with 80% to 90% occurring once and the leading ten covering around 4%. The sample consisted of peripheral blood. The receptors derive from a woman between 65 and 79 years old with acute or convalescent COVID-19.

The chain uses TRBV7-9 and TRBJ2-7, with TRBD1 identical over 8 bases. After removal of 5 bases from V and 4 bases from J, the junction contained 10 bases not matched to a gene. Germline V gene sequence: CDR1 SEHNR, CDR2 FQNEAQ (reference sequence). This CDR3 has 15 amino acids. CDR3 protein: CASSVTGTGRYEQYF. In DNA form, the CDR3 reads TGTGCCAGCAGCGTAACCGGGACAGGCAGATACGAGCAGTACTTC.

V and J are TRBV6-5 and TRBJ1-2; 9 positions agree with TRBD1. The germline gives CDR1 MNHEY, CDR2 SVGAGI. V dropped 2 bases and J dropped 4; count of bases not matched to a gene: 2. The CDR3 sequence is 14 residues long. CDR3 DNA sequence: TGTGCCAGCAGTTACCGGGACAGGGTCTATGGCTACACCTTC. Residues: CASSYRDRVYGYTF.

J is TRBJ1-1 and V is TRBV7-2, with D maybe TRBD1 (6 bases). Germline V lookup: CDR1 SGHTA, CDR2 FQGNSA. This CDR3 region has 15 residues. V lost 1 base, J lost 0 bases, and 9 bases lay in between. For the CDR3, the DNA is TGTGCCAGCAGCTTAGTCAAGGGGGTGAACACTGAAGCTTTCTTT. This codes for CASSLVKGVNTEAFF.

This chain joins TRBV4-2 and TRBJ2-3; 8 positions agree with TRBD2. Germline V lookup: CDR1 LGHNA, CDR2 YNFKEQ. This CDR3 contains 15 residues. The trim removed 4 bases at V and 1 base at J, leaving 4 bases unmatched. The CDR3, as DNA: TGTGCCAGCAGCCCAGGACTAGCCGGCACAGATACGCAGTATTTT. This gives the protein CASSPGLAGTDTQYF.

In nucleotides, the CDR3 is TGTGCCAGCAGTACAGGGTACTGGAACACTGAAGCTTTCTTT. Residues: CASSTGYWNTEAFF. The J gene is TRBJ1-1, the V gene TRBV6-6; a weak D match, TRBD1 (6 bases). This CDR3 is built from 14 residues. Trimming left V 5 bases short and J 1 base short, with 11 bases between. CDR1 is MNHNY, CDR2 SVGAGI, per germline (reference sequence).

Points on this clone: The same CDR3 also results from other DNA sequences found in this sample. The chain carries TRBV4-3 and TRBJ2-1; 9 positions agree with TRBD2. The CDR3 consists of 17 residues. From germline, CDR1 is LGHNA and CDR2 YSLEER. V gave up 1 base and J gave up 0 bases; unmatched junction bases: 4. The CDR3: CASSQGLAASSYNEQFF. The CDR3 bases are TGCGCCAGCAGCCAAGGACTAGCGGCCAGCTCCTACAATGAGCAGTTCTTC.

This clone appeared once. J is TRBJ1-6 and V is TRBV4-3; no firm D call. V was trimmed by 0 bases and J by 9 bases, leaving 9 bases between them. Germline V gene data show CDR1 as LGHNA and CDR2 as YSLEER. The CDR3 length is 14 residues. CDR3 nucleotides: TGCGCCAGCAGCCAAGATTGGCGGCCTTCACCCCTCCACTTT. Encoded protein: CASSQDWRPSPLHF.

The gene calls are TRBV4-2 and TRBJ2-1; TRBD2 matches 10 bases. In germline, CDR1 is LGHNA, CDR2 YNFKEQ. The CDR3 sequence is 16 residues long. The V gene end was trimmed by 0 bases and the J gene end by 10 bases; junction bases not matched to a gene: 9. The CDR3 DNA follows: TGTGCCAGCAGCCAAGACCAGCGGGGGGGTCGGGTAGAGCAGTTCTTC. Its protein product is CASSQDQRGGRVEQFF.

The chain combines TRBV28 with TRBJ1-2; 7 bases are shared with TRBD1. This CDR3 has 12 residues. Germline assignment: CDR1 MDHEN and CDR2 SYDVKM. V trimming: 11 bases; J trimming: 2 bases; junction bases outside the gene matches: 5. DNA of the CDR3: TGTGCCGTCAGGGGACAGAACTATGGCTACACCTTC. This encodes CAVRGQNYGYTF.

The V and J genes are TRBV11-2 and TRBJ2-5, with D possibly being TRBD1 (6 bases). This CDR3 is built from 13 residues. V was shortened by 5 bases and J by 6 bases, with 13 bases between the two germline ends. Germline V lookup: CDR1 SGHAT, CDR2 FQNNGV. CDR3 sequence reads: CASSPLGAQTQYF. The CDR3 DNA reads as TGTGCCAGCAGCCCCCTGGGGGCTCAGACCCAGTACTTC.

This chain uses TRBV6-2 or TRBV6-3 with TRBJ2-5; possible D gene TRBD2, 5 bases. Germline assignment: CDR1 MNHEY and CDR2 SVGEGT. The CDR3 sequence is 16 residues long. V lost 4 bases and J 5 bases, leaving 20 bases between the germline ends. In nucleotides, the CDR3 is TGTGCCAGCAGTTGGCCGTCGAGGAGGACTCGGGAGACCCAGTACTTC. Its protein is CASSWPSRRTRETQYF.

In this sample, this clone turned up once. The gene calls are TRBV10-3 and TRBJ1-4; D remains unclear. CDR1 is ENHRY and CDR2 is SYGVKD in the germline V gene. The CDR3 is 13 amino acids. Deletions cut 11 bases from V and 4 bases from J, with 14 bases between. In DNA form, the CDR3 reads TGTGCCTCCACTTTCAGGCTTAATGAAAAACTGTTTTTT. It codes for CASTFRLNEKLFF.

V is TRBV6-2 or TRBV6-3 and J is TRBJ1-1, with D possibly being TRBD1 (5 bases). The CDR3 length is 12 residues. Trimming stripped 6 bases from V and 8 bases from J, with 13 bases between. Germline loops: CDR1 MNHEY, CDR2 SVGEGT. DNA for the CDR3: TGTGCCAGCAGCGTAACAGGTGCCGAAGCTTTCTTT. Translation: CASSVTGAEAFF.

The genes are TRBV19 and TRBJ1-6; 7 nucleotides line up with TRBD1. Germline V gene sequence: CDR1 LNHDA, CDR2 SQIVND (reference sequence). V trimming: 2 bases; J trimming: 7 bases; junction bases outside the gene matches: 5. The CDR3 is 15 residues long. The CDR3 DNA reads TGTGCCAGTAGTATAAGACAGGGTGGAAATTCACCCCTCCACTTT. Protein product: CASSIRQGGNSPLHF.

The table lists this clone with a few counts. The chain links TRBV7-6 to TRBJ2-1; D might be TRBD2 (6 bases). This CDR3 is 15 amino acids long. V was clipped by 5 bases and J by 0 bases, with 11 bases between them. Germline lookup yields CDR1 SGHVS and CDR2 FNYEAQ. CDR3 residues: CASSPPTSSYNEQFF. CDR3 sequence (DNA): TGTGCCAGCAGCCCGCCGACTAGCTCCTACAATGAGCAGTTCTTC.

V is TRBV28 and J is TRBJ2-7, with a tentative D call TRBD1 (5 bases). This CDR3 has 15 amino acids. Germline V gene data show CDR1 as MDHEN and CDR2 as SYDVKM. Trimming cost V 7 bases and J 2 bases, with 18 bases left between them. In DNA, the CDR3 is TGTGCCAGCACCTTTACTCAGGGTGTCCCCTACGAGCAGTACTTC. Its protein product is CASTFTQGVPYEQYF.

The chain joins TRBV3-1 (or the pseudogene TRBV3-2) to TRBJ2-1; D is possibly TRBD2 (7 bases). Germline values: CDR1 LGHDT, CDR2 YNNKEL (reference sequence). The CDR3 has 13 amino acids. The V end lost 9 bases, the J end lost 7 bases, and 16 bases lay between the germline ends. DNA of the CDR3: TGTGCCAGGACCCGGGGGGCAACGAATGAGCAGTTCTTC. Translating it yields CARTRGATNEQFF.

The rearrangement uses TRBV9 and TRBJ2-3, with 7 bases matching TRBD2. CDR3 length: 15 residues. V shed 3 bases, J shed 4 bases, and the junction held 8 bases outside the gene matches. Germline values: CDR1 SGDLS, CDR2 YYNGEE. The DNA of the CDR3 is TGTGCCAGCAGCGAGAGGGAGGGCCGGTCAGATACGCAGTATTTT. Its translation: CASSEREGRSDTQYF. Full variable domain (remainder filled in from reference TRBV9 and TRBJ2-3): DSGVTQTPKHLITATGQRVTLRCSPRSGDLSVYWYQQSLDQGLQFLIQYYNGEERAKGNILERFSAQQFPDLHSELNLSSLELGDSALYFCASSEREGRSDTQYFGPGTRLTVL.

V and J are TRBV2 and TRBJ2-5; TRBD2 agrees at 9 bases. The CDR3 extends over 18 amino acids. Germline assignment: CDR1 SNHLY and CDR2 FYNNEI. The J segment lost 4 bases and the V segment lost 4 bases, leaving 16 bases of the junction unmatched. CDR3 protein: CASSGGGAGGPTRETQYF. DNA for the CDR3: TGTGCCAGCAGTGGAGGTGGAGCGGGGGGCCCCACACGAGAGACCCAGTACTTC. Full variable domain (rest looked up from reference TRBV2 and TRBJ2-5): EPEVTQTPSHQVTQMGQEVILRCVPISNHLYFYWYRQILGQKVEFLVSFYNNEISEKSEIFDDQFSVERPDGSNFTLKIRSTKLEDSAMYFCASSGGGAGGPTRETQYFGPGTRLLVL.

The CDR3 DNA is TGTGCCAGTAGGCAGCAAGGTAGCGGTTCCTACGAGCAGTACTTC. Translating gives CASRQQGSGSYEQYF. The chain recombines TRBV19 with TRBJ2-7; possibly TRBD2 for D (6 bases). Deletions cut 6 bases from V and 1 base from J, with 16 bases between. The CDR3 is 15 residues long. CDR1 LNHDA and CDR2 SQIVND come from the germline V gene (reference sequence). The complete variable domain, with remaining parts taken from reference TRBV19 and TRBJ2-7, reads DGGITQSPKYLFRKEGQNVTLSCEQNLNHDAMYWYRQDPGQGLRLIYYSQIVNDFQKGDIAEGYSVSREKKESFPLTVTSAQKNPTAFYLCASRQQGSGSYEQYFGPGTRLTVT.